The present T cell receptor (beta chain) was sequenced within a study of blood T cell repertoires in COVID-19. Study-level background: Samples of COVID-19 (acute and convalescent) were obtained from the United States, Italy and Spain.

The J segment lost 5 bases and the V segment lost 4 bases, leaving 7 bases of the junction unmatched. The CDR3 runs to 14 residues. Germline V CDR1 and CDR2: LNHDA, SQIVND (reference sequence). Original methodology: Amplification from reference gene primers served as the basis for estimated nucleated cell counts. Clones were sequenced by immunoSEQ multiplex PCR, and TCRdb holds only the in-frame ones, with some missing. V and J calls and clone size are given by that table; D and trimming were obtained from the DNA. The top ten clones hold roughly 9.1% of a sample with fewer than 85,000 clones, 88% of them seen once.

The sequenced material came from peripheral blood. This TCR was sampled from a human donor in a cohort sampled during active COVID-19. The chain uses TRBV19 and TRBJ2-5; TRBD1 agrees at 7 bases. CDR3 in amino acids: CASSTQGVAETQYF. The CDR3 bases are TGTGCCAGTAGTACCCAGGGGGTTGCGGAGACCCAGTACTTC.